Each of the 26 T cell receptor beta chains below was sequenced from the same sample in a study of blood T cells in healthy people across ages. Using a J-beta primer mix together with a sample-barcoded 5' primer, a second PCR was run for roughly 6 to 12 cycles. TCRdb reprocessed the 5' RACE reads via MiXCR and lists one record per CDR3 protein. The sample includes roughly 500,000 distinct CDR3 sequences, approximately 27% of them seen just once. Sequencing was carried out using blood. The receptors come from a woman in her 70s in good health.

The table lists this clonotype with many counts. The rearrangement uses TRBV7-9 and TRBJ2-7; a weak D match, TRBD2 (6 bases). The CDR3 spans 11 residues. The V and J ends lost 4 bases and 7 bases respectively, with 8 bases between them. Germline V gene lookup returns CDR1 SEHNR and CDR2 FQNEAQ (reference sequence). The CDR3 here is CASSWAGEQYF. The CDR3 region has the DNA TGTGCCAGCAGCTGGGCGGGGGAGCAGTACTTC.

The chain uses TRBV20-1 and TRBJ1-4, with unresolved D. The ends were cut back, 3 bases at V and 4 bases at J, with 9 bases in the middle. The length of the CDR3 is 13 residues. From germline, CDR1 is DFQATT and CDR2 SNEGSKA (reference sequence). Here the CDR3 DNA reads TGCAGTGCTAGTAGTGACAATAATGAAAAACTGTTTTTT. Translation: CSASSDNNEKLFF.

The chain combines TRBV5-6 with TRBJ2-5, with D perhaps TRBD2 (7 bases). The J call may be in error: the DNA end matches TRBJ2-1 better. Per the germline V gene, CDR1 is SGHDT and CDR2 is YYEEEE. This CDR3 contains 15 residues. The CDR3: CASSLGGGLNNEQFF. The CDR3 nucleotides are TGTGCCAGCAGCTTAGGGGGGGGCCTTAACAATGAGCAGTTCTTC.

The chain links TRBV7-2 to TRBJ2-4; D possibly corresponds to TRBD1 (5 bases). This CDR3 is 15 amino acids long. Trimming removed 8 bases from V and 0 bases from J, with 14 bases in between. CDR1 is SGHTA, CDR2 FQGNSA, per germline. CDR3 in amino acids: CASLQEGSAKNIQYF. The CDR3 nucleotides read TGTGCCAGCCTACAGGAAGGGTCAGCCAAAAACATTCAGTACTTC.

The genes are TRBV4-3 and TRBJ2-7, with 12 bases matching TRBD1. Germline V lookup: CDR1 LGHNA, CDR2 YSLEER. J gave up 8 bases and V 0 bases, and 2 bases lay outside the gene matches. The CDR3 spans 14 residues. CDR3 region: CASSQEGQGAQQYF. In DNA form, the CDR3 reads TGCGCCAGCAGCCAAGAGGGACAGGGGGCTCAGCAGTACTTC.

The rearrangement uses TRBV6-2 or TRBV6-3 and TRBJ2-1; D ambiguous. Germline CDR1 and CDR2: MNHEY and SVGEGT. Deletions cut 5 bases from V and 3 bases from J, with 11 bases between. This CDR3 comprises 14 residues. The CDR3 DNA follows: TGTGCCAGCAGTAAAGCGCTGGACTACAATGAGCAGTTCTTC. This translates into CASSKALDYNEQFF.

This clonotype was picked up a small number of times. This rearrangement joins TRBV4-3 to TRBJ2-3; 11 nucleotides align to TRBD1. Germline CDR1 is LGHNA and CDR2 is YSLEER. Losses at the gene ends were 6 bases for V and 3 bases for J; bases not matched to a gene: 8. The CDR3 covers 16 residues. CDR3 sequence (DNA): TGCGCCAGCAGGAACTATGGGACAGGGGGAACAGATACGCAGTATTTT. Amino acid sequence: CASRNYGTGGTDTQYF.

This chain links TRBV11-1 with TRBJ2-5; TRBD2 might be the D (6 bases). The V end lost 5 bases, the J end lost 2 bases, and 9 bases lay between the germline ends. This CDR3 is built from 13 residues. Germline CDR1 reads SGHAT; CDR2 reads FQDESV (reference sequence). The CDR3 here is CASSTRGQETQYF. The CDR3 DNA sequence: TGTGCCAGCAGCACCCGGGGGCAAGAGACCCAGTACTTC.

The J gene is TRBJ2-1, the V gene TRBV5-1; 7 bases line up with TRBD1. In germline, CDR1 is SGHRS, CDR2 YFSETQ. The CDR3 contains 13 residues. J was trimmed by 6 bases and V by 5 bases; bases with no gene match: 5. The CDR3 sequence: CASRPTGANEQFF. For the CDR3, the DNA is TGCGCCAGCAGGCCCACAGGGGCCAATGAGCAGTTCTTC.

This chain's CDR3 is CASNLVGGSTDTQYF. The CDR3 nucleotides read TGTGCCAGCAATCTGGTGGGGGGGTCCACAGATACGCAGTATTTT. The genes are TRBV6-1 and TRBJ2-3, with 7 positions matching TRBD2. This CDR3 is 15 amino acids long. The V segment lost 7 bases and the J segment 2 bases; nucleotides outside the gene matches: 9. Germline V lookup: CDR1 MNHNS, CDR2 SASEGT.

V is TRBV20-1 and J is TRBJ1-4; D gene unclear. Germline V gives CDR1 DFQATT, CDR2 SNEGSKA (reference sequence). This CDR3 contains 13 residues. V was trimmed by 1 base and J by 3 bases, leaving 6 bases between them. CDR3 DNA sequence: TGCAGTGCTAGAGGAATGGCTAATGAAAAACTGTTTTTT. Amino acid sequence: CSARGMANEKLFF.

This clonotype was observed a single time. This chain connects TRBV6-6 to TRBJ1-2; 10 bases align to TRBD1. Trimming took 6 bases from V and 4 from J; bases not matched to a gene: 5. This CDR3 region has 14 residues. Germline V gene lookup returns CDR1 MNHNY and CDR2 SVGAGI (reference sequence). The CDR3, as DNA: TGTGCCAGCAGCCGACAGGGGGCGATCTATGGCTACACCTTC. This gives the protein CASSRQGAIYGYTF.

The rearrangement joins TRBV4-2 to TRBJ2-3; tentative D call: TRBD2 (6 bases). Germline assignment: CDR1 LGHNA and CDR2 YNFKEQ. V lost 1 base and J 6 bases, leaving 14 bases between the germline ends. The CDR3 consists of 15 residues. The CDR3 bases are TGTGCCAGCAGCCAAGGGGGAGGCCTGCGGGATACGCAGTATTTT. Translated: CASSQGGGLRDTQYF.

There are a few counts of this clonotype. The gene calls are TRBV28 and TRBJ2-5; 9 bases fit TRBD2. V was clipped by 10 bases and J by 2 bases; unmatched bases: 8. Germline lookup yields CDR1 MDHEN and CDR2 SYDVKM. The CDR3 contains 14 residues. The CDR3 DNA follows: TGTGCCATATCCAGCGGGGGGACTCAAGAGACCCAGTACTTC. Protein product: CAISSGGTQETQYF.

V usage is TRBV7-2 and J usage is TRBJ2-7, with TRBD1 matching 12 bases. Looked up from germline, CDR1 is SGHTA and CDR2 is FQGNSA. The CDR3 is 16 residues long. The V segment lost 5 bases and the J segment 3 bases; nucleotides outside the gene matches: 8. The CDR3 sequence: CASSPPGQGALYEQYF. CDR3 in DNA: TGTGCCAGCAGCCCTCCGGGACAGGGGGCGCTCTACGAGCAGTACTTC.

This clonotype occurred a few times. The chain employs TRBV6-2 or TRBV6-3 and TRBJ2-7; no clear D gene. Trimming left V 5 bases short and J 6 bases short, with 14 bases between. From germline, CDR1 is MNHEY and CDR2 SVGEGT. The length of the CDR3 is 13 residues. CDR3 in amino acids: CASSTNDPSEQYF. CDR3 coding DNA: TGTGCCAGCAGTACTAACGACCCATCCGAGCAGTACTTC.

This clonotype appeared a few times. This chain connects TRBV29-1 to TRBJ2-3; the D is unclear. The CDR3 runs 14 residues. The V end was cut by 8 bases, the J end by 2 bases, with 17 bases between. Germline CDR1 and CDR2: SQVTM and ANQGSEA. CDR3 amino acids: CSLGSPRNTDTQYF. The CDR3 DNA reads TGCAGCCTCGGGTCACCCAGGAACACAGATACGCAGTATTTT.

This rearrangement joins TRBV27 to TRBJ2-3; 9 nucleotides align to TRBD1. From germline, CDR1 is MNHEY and CDR2 SMNVEV (reference sequence). V lost 1 base, J lost 6 bases, and 5 bases stayed unmatched. The CDR3 sequence is 15 residues long. CDR3 DNA sequence: TGTGCCAGCAGTTTATTCGGGACAGGGAGTGATACGCAGTATTTT. Protein product: CASSLFGTGSDTQYF.

The chain joins TRBV6-5 to TRBJ1-2, with 7 bases lining up with TRBD1. With V trimmed by 5 bases and J by 10 bases, 13 bases remained unmatched. The CDR3 has 14 residues. Germline-derived CDR1 and CDR2 are MNHEY and SVGAGI. Written as DNA, the CDR3 is TGTGCCAGCAGTACCAAGACAGGGCGGAGAGTCTACACCTTC. It yields the protein CASSTKTGRRVYTF.

CDR3 loop: CASSPRQSEAFF. The DNA for the CDR3 is TGTGCCAGCTCACCTAGACAGAGTGAAGCTTTCTTT. The chain has TRBV18 and TRBJ1-1; D perhaps matches TRBD1 (5 bases). The germline gives CDR1 KGHSH, CDR2 LQKENI. This CDR3 is 12 amino acids long. V shed 3 bases and J shed 7 bases, with 9 bases lying between them.

This rearrangement joins TRBV27 to TRBJ2-5; 8 bases fit TRBD2. The DNA end is a closer match to TRBJ2-7, so the J assignment may be wrong. The germline CDR1 and CDR2 sequences are MNHEY and SMNVEV (reference sequence). This CDR3 region has 15 residues. CDR3 residues: CASSPTSVRNPEQYF. CDR3 nucleotide sequence: TGTGCCAGCAGTCCGACTAGCGTCCGTAACCCCGAGCAGTACTTC.

This clonotype was observed a few times. V and J are TRBV4-1 and TRBJ2-2; D uncertain. The CDR3 totals 14 residues. The germline gives CDR1 MGHRA, CDR2 YSYEKL. The ends were cut back, 2 bases at V and 4 bases at J, with 8 bases in the middle. CDR3: CASSQRAATGELFF. CDR3 DNA: TGCGCCAGCAGCCAAAGGGCGGCCACCGGGGAGCTGTTTTTT.

The genes are TRBV4-1 and TRBJ1-5, with 8 bases aligning to TRBD1. Germline CDR1 and CDR2: MGHRA and YSYEKL. This CDR3 comprises 19 residues. The J segment lost 0 bases and the V segment lost 1 base, leaving 11 bases of the junction unmatched. CDR3 coding DNA: TGCGCCAGCAGCCAAGGACCCCTCGGGACAGGAGATAGCAATCAGCCCCAGCATTTT. This codes for CASSQGPLGTGDSNQPQHF.

The chain combines TRBV5-1 with TRBJ2-3; no clear D. Germline V gene sequence: CDR1 SGHRS, CDR2 YFSETQ. The CDR3 is 15 amino acids. Trimming pared 3 bases from V and 6 bases from J, leaving 17 bases between. CDR3 nucleotides: TGCGCCAGCAGCTGGATAAGGCAGGCTGGGGATACGCAGTATTTT. Residues: CASSWIRQAGDTQYF.

This sequence joins TRBV5-1 and TRBJ2-7, with TRBD1 identical over 11 bases. Germline loops: CDR1 SGHRS, CDR2 YFSETQ. The CDR3 loop spans 15 amino acids. V lost 3 bases, J lost 6 bases, and 8 bases stayed unmatched. In DNA, the CDR3 is TGCGCCAGCAGCTCCGGGACAGGGGGATATGGCGAGCAGTACTTC. Translation gives CASSSGTGGYGEQYF.

This clonotype has at least ten counts. The gene calls are TRBV4-3 and TRBJ2-7; D is unresolved. Looked up from germline, CDR1 is LGHNA and CDR2 is YSLEER. CDR3 length equals 15 residues. V dropped 1 base and J dropped 0 bases, with 10 bases sitting between them. The CDR3 nucleotides are TGCGCCAGCAGCCAAGTGCTGCAGAGCTCCTACGAGCAGTACTTC. This encodes CASSQVLQSSYEQYF.